This T cell receptor (beta chain) was captured in a study of control samples from healthy donors and cancer patients. CDR1 is SGHAT, CDR2 FQDESV, per germline (reference sequence). V was cut by 3 bases and J by 7 bases, with 10 bases left in between. CDR3 length: 14 amino acids. This table comes from immunoSEQ multiplex PCR, and its TCRdb copy is limited to in-frame clones, with some not included. The table records a few hundred thousand clones, approximately 90% of them present only once. The genes are TRBV11-1 and TRBJ2-6; D gene uncertain. The clonotype originates from a man aged 40-55 years with head and neck cancer. What was sequenced was PBMCs. CDR3 in DNA: TGTGCCAGCAGCTTCGGCCGGAGTGCCAACGTCCTGACTTTC. This gives the protein CASSFGRSANVLTF.